Sequencing of this TCR beta chain was carried out in a study of T cell repertoires in cytomegalovirus infection. Study results and limitations: The ex vivo response was dominated by HLA-C-restricted CMV-specific TCR beta clonotypes.

TCRdb processed the reads anew with MiXCR; each CDR3 protein has one entry. The sample lists about 270,000 distinct CDR3 sequences, approximately 22% occurring once. CDR1 is SEHNR and CDR2 is FQNEAQ in the germline V gene (reference sequence). J lost 3 bases, V lost 4 bases, and 12 bases had no gene match. CDR3 length: 16 amino acids. For this clonotype: What it binds is not known.

This clonotype originated in a human donor in good health (CMV status not recorded). Some clones in this sample may be carry-over from other donors' samples. The specimen was cultured PBMCs, collected from culture after CMV antigen stimulation. The chain uses TRBV7-9 and TRBJ2-7; 7 bases fit TRBD1. CDR3 in amino acids: CASSYPRQGKIYEQYF. As DNA, the CDR3 is TGTGCCAGCAGCTACCCCCGACAGGGTAAAATCTACGAGCAGTACTTC.